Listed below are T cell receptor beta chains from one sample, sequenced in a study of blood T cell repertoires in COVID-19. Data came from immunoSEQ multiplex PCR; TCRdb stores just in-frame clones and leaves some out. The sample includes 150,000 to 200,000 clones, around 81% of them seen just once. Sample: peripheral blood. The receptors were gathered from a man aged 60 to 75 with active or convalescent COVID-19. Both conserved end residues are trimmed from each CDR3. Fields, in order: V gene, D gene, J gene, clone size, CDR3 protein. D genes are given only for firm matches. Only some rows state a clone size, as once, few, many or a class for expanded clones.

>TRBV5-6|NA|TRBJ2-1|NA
ASSQQGYSEQF
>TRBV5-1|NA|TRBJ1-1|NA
ASSLAGGASEAF
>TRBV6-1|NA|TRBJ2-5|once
ASSDRSRAQETQY
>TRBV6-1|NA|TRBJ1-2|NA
ASSATSRGNWYGYT
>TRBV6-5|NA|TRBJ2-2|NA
ASLTTGELF
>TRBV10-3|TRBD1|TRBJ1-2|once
AISEPETGISLYGYT
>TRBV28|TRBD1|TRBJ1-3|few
ASSLRQGAPFGNTIY
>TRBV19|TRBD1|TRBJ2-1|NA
ASTSRGTGGNEQF
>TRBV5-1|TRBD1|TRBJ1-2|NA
ASSFDRDRAPLYGYT
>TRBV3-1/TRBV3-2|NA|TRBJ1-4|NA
ASSPGGGNEKLF
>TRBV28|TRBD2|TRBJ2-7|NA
ASSLAGVSYEQY
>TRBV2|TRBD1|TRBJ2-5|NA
ASSDRTGEKTQY
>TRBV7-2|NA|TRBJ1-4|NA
ASSRGGGVNEKLF
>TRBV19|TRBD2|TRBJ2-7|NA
ASSTIAGGAYEQY
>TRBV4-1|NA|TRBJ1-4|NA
ASSLQDSSTNEKLF
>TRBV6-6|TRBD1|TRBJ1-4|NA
ASTLTGGRSEKLF
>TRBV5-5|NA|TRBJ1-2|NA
ASSLEVARGYGYT
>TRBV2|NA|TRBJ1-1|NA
ATRGGVGTEAF
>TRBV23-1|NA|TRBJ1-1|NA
ASRGLRGRNTEAF
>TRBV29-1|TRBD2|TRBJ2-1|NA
SAPGLGRGGWQF
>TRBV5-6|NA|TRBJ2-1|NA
ASSITGDHYNEQF
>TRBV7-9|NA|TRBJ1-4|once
ASSLVTGGREKLF
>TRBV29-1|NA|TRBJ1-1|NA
SVAAGVDTEAF
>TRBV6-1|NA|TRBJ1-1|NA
ASSEDWGRGTEAF
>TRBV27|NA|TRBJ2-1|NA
ASKEGVSYNEQF
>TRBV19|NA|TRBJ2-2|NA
ASRRGSGNGELF
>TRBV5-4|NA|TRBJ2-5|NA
ASGRGAYRETQY
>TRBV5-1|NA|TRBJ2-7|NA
ASSFNSGEQY
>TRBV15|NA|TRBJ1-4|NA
ATSREQGTNEKLF
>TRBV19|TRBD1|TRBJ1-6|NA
ASSNKPGQGSYNSPLH
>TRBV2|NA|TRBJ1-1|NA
ATLEGGSEAF
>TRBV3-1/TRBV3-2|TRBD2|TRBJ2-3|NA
ASSQLAGLSTDTQY
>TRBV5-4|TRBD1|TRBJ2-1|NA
ASSFDRVLGNEQF
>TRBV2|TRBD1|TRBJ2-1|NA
ASMGAGGNNEQF
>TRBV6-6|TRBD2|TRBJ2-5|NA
ASSYSGGRRETQY
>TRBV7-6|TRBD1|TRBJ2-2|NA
ASRTGTANTGELF
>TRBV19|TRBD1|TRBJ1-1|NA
ASSIVGGQKITEAF
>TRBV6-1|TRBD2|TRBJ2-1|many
ASSEKAGDISSYNEQF
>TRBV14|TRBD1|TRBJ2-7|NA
ASSQDLGQGSAEQY
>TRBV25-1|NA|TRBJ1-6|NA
ASSDWAFGYNSPLH
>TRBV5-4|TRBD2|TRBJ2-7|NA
ASSLGLAGGYYEQY
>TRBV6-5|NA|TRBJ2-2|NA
ASSYRQAITGELF
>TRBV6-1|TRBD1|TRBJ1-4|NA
ASSETGAQTNEKLF
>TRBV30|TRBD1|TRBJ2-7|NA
AWSPRQGPYEQY
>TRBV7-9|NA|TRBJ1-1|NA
ASSLVGDGFEAF
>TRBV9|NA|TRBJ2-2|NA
ASKETLNTGELF